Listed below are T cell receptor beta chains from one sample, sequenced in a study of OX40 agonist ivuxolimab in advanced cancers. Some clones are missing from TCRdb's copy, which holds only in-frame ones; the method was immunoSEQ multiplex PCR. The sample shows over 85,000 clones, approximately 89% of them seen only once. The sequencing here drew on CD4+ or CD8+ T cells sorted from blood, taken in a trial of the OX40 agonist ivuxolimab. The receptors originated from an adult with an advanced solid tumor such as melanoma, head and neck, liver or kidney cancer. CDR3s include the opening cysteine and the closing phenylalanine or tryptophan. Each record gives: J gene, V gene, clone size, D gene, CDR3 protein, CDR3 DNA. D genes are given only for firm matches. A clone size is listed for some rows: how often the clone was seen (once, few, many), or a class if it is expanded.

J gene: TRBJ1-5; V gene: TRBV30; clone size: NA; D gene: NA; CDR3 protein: CAWSVQGYNQPQHF; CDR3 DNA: TGTGCCTGGAGTGTCCAGGGGTACAATCAGCCCCAGCATTTT
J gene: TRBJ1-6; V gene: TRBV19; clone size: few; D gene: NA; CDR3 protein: CASKGPAMGYSPLHF; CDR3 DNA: TGTGCCAGTAAGGGCCCGGCCATGGGGTATTCACCCCTCCACTTT
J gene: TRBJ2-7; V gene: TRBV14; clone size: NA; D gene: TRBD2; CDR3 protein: CASSPGGARYEQYF; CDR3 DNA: TGTGCCAGCAGCCCCGGGGGGGCTCGCTACGAGCAGTACTTC
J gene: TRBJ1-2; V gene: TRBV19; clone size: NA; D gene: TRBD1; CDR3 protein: CATHQGGLEARGYTF; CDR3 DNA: TGTGCCACTCATCAGGGGGGGCTCGAAGCTCGAGGCTACACCTTC
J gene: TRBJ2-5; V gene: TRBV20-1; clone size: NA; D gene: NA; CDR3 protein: CSGLRETQYF; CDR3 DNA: TGCAGTGGGCTTCGGGAGACCCAGTACTTC
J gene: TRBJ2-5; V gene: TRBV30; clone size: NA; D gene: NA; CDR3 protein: CAWSGVGETQYF; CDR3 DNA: TGTGCCTGGAGCGGAGTTGGGGAGACCCAGTACTTC
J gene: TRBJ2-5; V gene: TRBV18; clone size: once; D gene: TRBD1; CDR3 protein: CASSPGQSQETQYF; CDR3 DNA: TGTGCCAGCTCACCGGGACAGAGCCAAGAGACCCAGTACTTC
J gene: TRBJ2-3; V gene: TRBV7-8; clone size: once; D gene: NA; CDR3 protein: CASSLGDLITDTQYF; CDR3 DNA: TGTGCCAGCAGCTTAGGAGACCTTATCACAGATACGCAGTATTTT
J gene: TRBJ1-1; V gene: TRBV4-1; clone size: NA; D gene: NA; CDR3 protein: CASSQVGWGYTEAFF; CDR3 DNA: TGCGCCAGCAGCCAAGTCGGTTGGGGGTACACTGAAGCTTTCTTT
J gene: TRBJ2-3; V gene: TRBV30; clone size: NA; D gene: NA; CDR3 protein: CAWSVGADTQYF; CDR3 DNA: TGTGCCTGGAGTGTGGGGGCAGATACGCAGTATTTT
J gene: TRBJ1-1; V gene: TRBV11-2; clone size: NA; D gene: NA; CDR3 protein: CASSLEQGRHEAFF; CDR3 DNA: TGTGCCAGCAGCTTAGAGCAGGGGCGGCATGAAGCTTTCTTT
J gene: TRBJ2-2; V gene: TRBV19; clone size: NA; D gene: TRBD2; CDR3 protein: CASSIHTSAGELFF; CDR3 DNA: TGTGCCAGTAGTATACATACTAGCGCCGGGGAGCTGTTTTTT
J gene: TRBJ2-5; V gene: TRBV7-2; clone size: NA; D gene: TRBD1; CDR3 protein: CASSLGAGGEETQYF; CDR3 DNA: TGTGCCAGCAGCTTAGGGGCAGGGGGTGAAGAGACCCAGTACTTC
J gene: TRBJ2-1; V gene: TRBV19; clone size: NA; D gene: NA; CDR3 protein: CASSISVDNEQFF; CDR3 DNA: TGTGCCAGTAGTATTAGTGTCGACAATGAGCAGTTCTTC
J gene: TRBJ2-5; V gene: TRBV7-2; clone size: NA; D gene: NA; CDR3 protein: CASSREGRELETQYF; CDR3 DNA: TGTGCCAGCAGCAGAGAAGGCAGGGAGTTAGAGACCCAGTACTTC
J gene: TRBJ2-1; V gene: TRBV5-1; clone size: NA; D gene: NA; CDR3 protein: CATREGIGGEQFF; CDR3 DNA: TGCGCCACCAGGGAAGGCATTGGGGGTGAGCAGTTCTTC
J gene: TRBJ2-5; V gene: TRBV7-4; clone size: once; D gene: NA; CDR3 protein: CASSPGLPIRAQETQYF; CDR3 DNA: TGTGCCAGCAGCCCGGGACTCCCCATTAGAGCACAAGAGACCCAGTACTTC
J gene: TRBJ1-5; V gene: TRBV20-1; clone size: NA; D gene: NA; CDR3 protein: CSAQKYQPQHF; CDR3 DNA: TGCAGTGCCCAAAAATATCAGCCCCAGCATTTT
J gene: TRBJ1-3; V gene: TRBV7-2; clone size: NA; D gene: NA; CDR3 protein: CASSFGLNTIYF; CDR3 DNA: TGTGCCAGCAGCTTTGGGCTGAACACCATATATTTT
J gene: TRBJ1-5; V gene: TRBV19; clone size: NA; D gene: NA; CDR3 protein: CASSGQYEPQHF; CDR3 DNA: TGTGCCAGTAGTGGGCAATATGAGCCCCAGCATTTT
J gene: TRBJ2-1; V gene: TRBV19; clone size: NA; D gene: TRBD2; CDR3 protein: CASSIVATAGVRNEQFF; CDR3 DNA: TGTGCCAGTAGTATAGTCGCTACAGCGGGAGTGAGGAATGAGCAGTTCTTC
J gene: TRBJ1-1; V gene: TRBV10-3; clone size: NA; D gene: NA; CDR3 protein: CAISDPGTPGGATEAFF; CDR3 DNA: TGTGCCATCAGTGACCCGGGGACCCCCGGAGGCGCAACTGAAGCTTTCTTT
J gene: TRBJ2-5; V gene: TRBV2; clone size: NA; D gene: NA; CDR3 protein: CASSAKDQETQYF; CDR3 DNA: TGTGCCAGCAGTGCGAAGGATCAAGAGACCCAGTACTTC
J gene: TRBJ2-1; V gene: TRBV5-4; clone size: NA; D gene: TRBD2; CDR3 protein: CASSTGLAGGRSEQFF; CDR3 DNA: TGTGCCAGCAGCACAGGACTAGCGGGAGGTCGAAGCGAGCAGTTCTTC
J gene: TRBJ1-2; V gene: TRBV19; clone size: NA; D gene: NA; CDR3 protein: CASSIVSYGYTF; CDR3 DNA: TGTGCCAGTAGTATTGTCTCCTATGGCTACACCTTC
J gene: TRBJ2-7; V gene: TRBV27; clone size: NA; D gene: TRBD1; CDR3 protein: CASISWSGGVYEQYF; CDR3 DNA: TGTGCCAGCATAAGTTGGTCAGGGGGCGTTTACGAGCAGTACTTC
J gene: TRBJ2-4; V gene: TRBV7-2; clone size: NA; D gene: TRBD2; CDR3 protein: CASSSGPERGVAKNIQYF; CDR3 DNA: TGTGCCAGCAGCTCCGGCCCCGAACGGGGGGTAGCCAAAAACATTCAGTACTTC
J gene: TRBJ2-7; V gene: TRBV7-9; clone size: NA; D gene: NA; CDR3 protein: CASSRSAQSYEQYF; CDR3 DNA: TGTGCCAGCAGCCGAAGCGCACAGAGCTACGAGCAGTACTTC
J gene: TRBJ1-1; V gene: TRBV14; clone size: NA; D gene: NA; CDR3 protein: CASSQLAENTEAFF; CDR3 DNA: TGTGCCAGCAGCCAACTTGCAGAGAACACTGAAGCTTTCTTT
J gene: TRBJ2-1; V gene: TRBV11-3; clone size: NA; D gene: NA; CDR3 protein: CASSSTGPLEQFF; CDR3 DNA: TGTGCCAGCAGCTCAACGGGACCGCTGGAGCAGTTCTTC
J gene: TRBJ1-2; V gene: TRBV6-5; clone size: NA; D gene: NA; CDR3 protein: CASSRRGEGYTF; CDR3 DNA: TGTGCCAGCAGCCGGCGGGGGGAAGGCTACACCTTC
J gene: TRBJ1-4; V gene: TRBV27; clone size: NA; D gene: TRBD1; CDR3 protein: CASSSEAATGRLFF; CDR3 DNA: TGTGCCAGCAGTTCCGAAGCGGCGACAGGGCGACTGTTTTTT
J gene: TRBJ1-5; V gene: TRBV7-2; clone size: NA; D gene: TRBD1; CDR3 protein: CASSLTGGRQPQHF; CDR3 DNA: TGTGCCAGCAGCTTGACAGGGGGCAGGCAGCCCCAGCATTTT
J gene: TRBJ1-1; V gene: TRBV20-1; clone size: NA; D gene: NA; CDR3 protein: CSAPGDTEAFF; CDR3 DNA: TGCAGTGCCCCTGGGGACACTGAAGCTTTCTTT
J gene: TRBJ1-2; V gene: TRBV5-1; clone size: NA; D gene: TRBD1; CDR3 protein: CASSSTGATVDGYTF; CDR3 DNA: TGCGCCAGCAGCTCGACAGGGGCTACGGTTGATGGCTACACCTTC
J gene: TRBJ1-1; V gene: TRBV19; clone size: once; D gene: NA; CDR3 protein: CASSISGGVGGQLGTEAFF; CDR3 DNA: TGTGCCAGTAGTATAAGCGGCGGAGTGGGGGGCCAGCTCGGGACTGAAGCTTTCTTT
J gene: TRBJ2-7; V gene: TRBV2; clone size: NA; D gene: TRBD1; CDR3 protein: CASSGQGEASEQYF; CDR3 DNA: TGTGCCAGCAGTGGACAGGGTGAGGCCTCCGAGCAGTACTTC
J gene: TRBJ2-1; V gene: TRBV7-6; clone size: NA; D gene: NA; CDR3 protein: CASSFQQGGNEQFF; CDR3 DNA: TGTGCCAGCAGCTTTCAACAGGGTGGGAATGAGCAGTTCTTC
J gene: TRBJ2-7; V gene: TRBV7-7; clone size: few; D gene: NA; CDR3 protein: CASSLTPYYEQYF; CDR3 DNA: TGTGCTAGCAGCTTGACCCCTTACTACGAGCAGTACTTC
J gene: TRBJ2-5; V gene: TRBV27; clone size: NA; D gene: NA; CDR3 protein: CASRFLGQETQYF; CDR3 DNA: TGTGCCAGCCGGTTCCTGGGACAAGAGACCCAGTACTTC
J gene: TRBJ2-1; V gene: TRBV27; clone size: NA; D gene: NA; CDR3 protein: CASSFSVVGQGGPSEQFF; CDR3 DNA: TGTGCCAGCAGTTTTTCTGTAGTAGGGCAGGGTGGACCCAGTGAGCAGTTCTTC
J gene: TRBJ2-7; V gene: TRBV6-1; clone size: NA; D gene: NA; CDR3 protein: CASSEAGTYEQYF; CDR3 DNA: TGTGCCAGCAGTGAAGCTGGGACCTACGAGCAGTACTTC
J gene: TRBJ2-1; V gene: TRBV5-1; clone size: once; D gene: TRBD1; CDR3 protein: CASSLGQGDNEQFF; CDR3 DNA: TGCGCCAGCAGCTTGGGACAGGGAGACAATGAGCAGTTCTTC
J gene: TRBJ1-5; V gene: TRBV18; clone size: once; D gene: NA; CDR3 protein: CASSPIYELPSNQPQHF; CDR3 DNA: TGTGCCAGCTCACCAATTTACGAGTTACCGAGCAATCAGCCCCAGCATTTT
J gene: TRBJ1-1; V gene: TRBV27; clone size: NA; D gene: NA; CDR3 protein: CASSSYRDKNTEAFF; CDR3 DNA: TGTGCCAGCAGTTCCTACAGGGACAAAAACACTGAAGCTTTCTTT
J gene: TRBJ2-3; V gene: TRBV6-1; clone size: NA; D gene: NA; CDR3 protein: CASSGRGTDTQYF; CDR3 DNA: TGTGCCAGCAGTGGCCGCGGCACAGATACGCAGTATTTT
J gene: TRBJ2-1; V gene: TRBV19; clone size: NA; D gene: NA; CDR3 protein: CASSMDPGARDEQFF; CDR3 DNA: TGTGCCAGTAGTATGGACCCGGGGGCTAGGGATGAGCAGTTCTTC
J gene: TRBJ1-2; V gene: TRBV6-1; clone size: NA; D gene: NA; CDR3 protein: CASKKGVDGYTF; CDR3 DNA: TGTGCCAGCAAAAAGGGGGTTGACGGCTACACCTTC